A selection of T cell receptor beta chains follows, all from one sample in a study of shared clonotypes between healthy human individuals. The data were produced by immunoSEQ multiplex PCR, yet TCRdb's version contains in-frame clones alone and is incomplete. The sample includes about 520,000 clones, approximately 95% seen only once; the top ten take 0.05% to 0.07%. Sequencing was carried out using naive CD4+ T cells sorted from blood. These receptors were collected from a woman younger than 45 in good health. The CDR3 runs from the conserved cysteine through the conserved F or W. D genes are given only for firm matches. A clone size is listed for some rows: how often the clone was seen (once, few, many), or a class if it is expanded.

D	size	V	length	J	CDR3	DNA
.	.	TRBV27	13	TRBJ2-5	CASSLRYQETQYF	TGTGCCAGCAGCCTAAGGTACCAAGAGACCCAGTACTTC
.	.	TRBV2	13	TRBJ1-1	CASSGGMNTEAFF	TGTGCCAGCAGTGGGGGGATGAACACTGAAGCTTTCTTT
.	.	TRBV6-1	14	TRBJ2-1	CASEGLHVNNEQFF	TGTGCCAGCGAAGGACTTCACGTGAACAATGAGCAGTTCTTC
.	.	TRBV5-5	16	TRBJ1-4	CASSFSGHQGDEKLFF	TGTGCCAGCAGCTTCAGCGGGCACCAAGGAGATGAAAAACTGTTTTTT
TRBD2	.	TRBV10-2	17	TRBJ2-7	CASSSTSGSLSAYEQYF	TGCGCCAGCAGTTCGACTAGCGGGAGTCTCTCAGCCTACGAGCAGTACTTC
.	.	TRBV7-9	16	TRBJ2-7	CASSHVGRRSSYEQYF	TGTGCCAGCAGCCATGTGGGACGGCGAAGCTCCTACGAGCAGTACTTC
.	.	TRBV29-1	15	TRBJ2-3	CSVEKIDRSTDTQYF	TGCAGCGTCGAAAAAATCGACAGGAGCACAGATACGCAGTATTTT
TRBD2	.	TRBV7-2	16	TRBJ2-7	CASSPRASGAGYEQYF	TGTGCCAGCAGCCCCAGGGCTAGCGGGGCAGGCTACGAGCAGTACTTC
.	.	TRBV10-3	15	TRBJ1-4	CAISAQQGPNEKLFF	TGTGCCATCAGTGCCCAACAGGGTCCTAATGAAAAACTGTTTTTT
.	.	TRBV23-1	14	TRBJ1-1	CASSQFFQEGEAFF	TGCGCCAGCAGTCAATTTTTTCAGGAGGGTGAAGCTTTCTTT
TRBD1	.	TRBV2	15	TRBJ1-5	CASSEAGQGNQPQHF	TGTGCCAGCAGTGAGGCGGGACAGGGCAATCAGCCCCAGCATTTT
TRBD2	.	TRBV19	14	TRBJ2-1	CASRVAGIRDEQFF	TGTGCCAGTAGGGTAGCGGGAATTCGGGATGAGCAGTTCTTC
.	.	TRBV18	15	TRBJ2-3	CASSPLEGQIDTQYF	TGTGCCAGCTCACCACTCGAGGGGCAGATAGATACGCAGTATTTT
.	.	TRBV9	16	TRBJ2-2	CASSVDSGGNTGELFF	TGTGCCAGCAGCGTAGACTCGGGCGGGAACACCGGGGAGCTGTTTTTT
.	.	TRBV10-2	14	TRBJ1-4	CASSFSATNEKLFF	TGCGCCAGCAGTTTCAGTGCAACTAATGAAAAACTGTTTTTT
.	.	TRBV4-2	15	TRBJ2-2	CASSQGTANTGELFF	TGTGCCAGCAGCCAAGGTACAGCGAACACCGGGGAGCTGTTTTTT
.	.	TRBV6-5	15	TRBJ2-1	CASSYSASSYNEQFF	TGTGCCAGCAGTTACTCCGCGTCTTCCTACAATGAGCAGTTCTTC
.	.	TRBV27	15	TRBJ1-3	CASTVGAHSGNTIYF	TGTGCCAGCACCGTCGGGGCACACTCTGGAAACACCATATATTTT
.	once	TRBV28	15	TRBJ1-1	CASSVGGVGDTEAFF	TGTGCCAGCAGTGTCGGGGGGGTTGGGGACACTGAAGCTTTCTTT
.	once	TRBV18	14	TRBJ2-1	CASSPNDRYNEQFF	TGTGCCAGCTCACCAAACGACAGGTACAATGAGCAGTTCTTC
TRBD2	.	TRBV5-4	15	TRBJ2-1	CASATSSGVDNEQFF	TGTGCCAGCGCCACCTCCAGCGGGGTTGACAATGAGCAGTTCTTC
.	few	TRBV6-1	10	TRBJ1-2	CASDNYGYTF	TGTGCCAGCGATAACTATGGCTACACCTTC
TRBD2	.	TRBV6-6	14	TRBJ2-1	CASKRGSGSNEQFF	TGTGCCAGCAAAAGAGGTAGCGGGAGTAATGAGCAGTTCTTC
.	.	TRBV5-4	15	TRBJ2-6	CASSPDLSGANVLTF	TGTGCCAGCAGCCCCGACCTCTCTGGGGCCAACGTCCTGACTTTC
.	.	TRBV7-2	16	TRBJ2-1	CASRLGGLASVNEQFF	TGTGCCAGCAGGCTCGGTGGGCTAGCAAGCGTCAATGAGCAGTTCTTC
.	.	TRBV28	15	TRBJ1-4	CASSQFGQPNEKLFF	TGTGCCAGCAGCCAATTCGGACAGCCAAATGAAAAACTGTTTTTT
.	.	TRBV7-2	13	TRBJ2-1	CASSPQGVDEQFF	TGTGCCAGCAGCCCACAAGGGGTGGATGAGCAGTTCTTC
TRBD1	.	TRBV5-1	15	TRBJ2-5	CASSLLGQRQETQYF	TGCGCCAGCAGCTTGTTGGGACAGAGACAAGAGACCCAGTACTTC
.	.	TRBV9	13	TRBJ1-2	CASSANTGYGYTF	TGTGCCAGCAGCGCCAACACAGGGTATGGCTACACCTTC
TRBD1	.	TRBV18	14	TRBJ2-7	CASSGTGFSYEQYF	TGTGCCAGCTCTGGGACAGGGTTTTCCTACGAGCAGTACTTC
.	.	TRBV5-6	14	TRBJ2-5	CASSLWAGKETQYF	TGTGCCAGCAGCCTATGGGCGGGAAAAGAGACCCAGTACTTC
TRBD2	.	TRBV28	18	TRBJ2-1	CASSPTSGRFKIYNEQFF	TGTGCCAGCAGTCCTACTAGCGGGAGGTTCAAGATCTACAATGAGCAGTTCTTC
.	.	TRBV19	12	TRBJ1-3	CAITGAGNTIYF	TGTGCCATTACGGGGGCTGGAAACACCATATATTTT
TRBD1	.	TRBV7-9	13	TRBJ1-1	CASSLSTGPEAFF	TGTGCCAGCAGCTTATCGACAGGGCCTGAAGCTTTCTTT
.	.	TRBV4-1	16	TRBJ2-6	CASSLTQQSGANVLTF	TGCGCCAGCAGCCTTACCCAACAGTCGGGGGCCAACGTCCTGACTTTC
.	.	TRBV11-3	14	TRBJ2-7	CASSLGDESYEQYF	TGTGCCAGCAGCTTGGGGGACGAATCCTACGAGCAGTACTTC
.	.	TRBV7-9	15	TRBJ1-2	CASSLALRGNYGYTF	TGTGCCAGCAGCTTAGCGCTGCGGGGGAACTATGGCTACACCTTC
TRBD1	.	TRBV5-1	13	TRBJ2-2	CASAGTVTGELFF	TGCGCCAGCGCCGGGACAGTTACCGGGGAGCTGTTTTTT
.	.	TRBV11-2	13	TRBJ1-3	CASSTREGNTIYF	TGTGCCAGCAGCACCCGGGAAGGAAACACCATATATTTT
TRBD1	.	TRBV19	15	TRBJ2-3	CASSTRQGTTDTQYF	TGTGCCAGTAGTACAAGACAGGGGACCACAGATACGCAGTATTTT
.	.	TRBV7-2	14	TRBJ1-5	CASSSEYSNQPQHF	TGTGCCAGCAGCTCTGAGTATAGCAATCAGCCCCAGCATTTT
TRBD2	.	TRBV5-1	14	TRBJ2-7	CASSLAGAGDEQYF	TGCGCCAGCAGCTTAGCGGGAGCGGGAGACGAGCAGTACTTC
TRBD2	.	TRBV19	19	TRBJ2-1	CASSMGLAGAPPSYNEQFF	TGTGCCAGTAGTATGGGACTAGCGGGAGCCCCCCCCTCCTACAATGAGCAGTTCTTC
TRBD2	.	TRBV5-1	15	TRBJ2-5	CASSLDLAGVETQYF	TGCGCCAGCAGCTTGGATCTAGCGGGAGTAGAGACCCAGTACTTC
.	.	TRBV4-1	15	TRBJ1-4	CASSPNTATNEKLFF	TGCGCCAGCAGCCCCAACACTGCAACTAATGAAAAACTGTTTTTT
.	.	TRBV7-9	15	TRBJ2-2	CASSLSRAWTGELFF	TGTGCCAGCAGCTTAAGCAGGGCATGGACCGGGGAGCTGTTTTTT
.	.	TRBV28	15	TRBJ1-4	CASSLSQTAGEKLFF	TGTGCCAGCAGTTTATCCCAGACTGCTGGAGAAAAACTGTTTTTT
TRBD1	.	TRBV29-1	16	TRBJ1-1	CSVEALRGQGNTEAFF	TGCAGCGTTGAAGCTCTAAGGGGACAGGGGAACACTGAAGCTTTCTTT
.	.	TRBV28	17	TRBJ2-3	CASSLWGGSRPTDTQYF	TGTGCCAGCAGTTTATGGGGGGGCTCGCGGCCCACAGATACGCAGTATTTT
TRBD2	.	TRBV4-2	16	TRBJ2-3	CASSHPSGSITDTQYF	TGTGCCAGCAGCCACCCTAGCGGGTCGATCACAGATACGCAGTATTTT
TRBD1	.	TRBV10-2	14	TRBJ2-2	CASSTGVRTGELFF	TGCGCCAGCAGTACAGGGGTTCGCACCGGGGAGCTGTTTTTT
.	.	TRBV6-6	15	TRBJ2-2	CATTPGTSNTGELFF	TGTGCCACCACCCCTGGGACAAGTAACACCGGGGAGCTGTTTTTT
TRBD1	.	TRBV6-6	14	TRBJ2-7	CASSGTATHYEQYF	TGTGCCAGCAGTGGGACAGCCACCCACTACGAGCAGTACTTC
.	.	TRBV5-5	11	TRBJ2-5	CASSSQETQYF	TGTGCCAGCAGCAGTCAAGAGACCCAGTACTTC
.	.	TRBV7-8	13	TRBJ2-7	CASSFGETYEQYF	TGTGCCAGCAGCTTTGGGGAAACCTACGAGCAGTACTTC
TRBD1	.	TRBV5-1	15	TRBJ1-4	CASSLGGTDNEKLFF	TGCGCCAGCAGCCTTGGAGGGACAGATAATGAAAAACTGTTTTTT
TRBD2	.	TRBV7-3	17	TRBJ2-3	CASSLNGPSGITDTQYF	TGTGCCAGCAGCTTAAATGGTCCTAGCGGGATCACAGATACGCAGTATTTT
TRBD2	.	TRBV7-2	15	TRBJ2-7	CASSFPPAGVYEQYF	TGTGCCAGCAGCTTTCCTCCAGCGGGAGTCTACGAGCAGTACTTC
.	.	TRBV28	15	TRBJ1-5	CASSWGADSNQPQHF	TGTGCCAGCAGTTGGGGCGCCGACAGCAATCAGCCCCAGCATTTT